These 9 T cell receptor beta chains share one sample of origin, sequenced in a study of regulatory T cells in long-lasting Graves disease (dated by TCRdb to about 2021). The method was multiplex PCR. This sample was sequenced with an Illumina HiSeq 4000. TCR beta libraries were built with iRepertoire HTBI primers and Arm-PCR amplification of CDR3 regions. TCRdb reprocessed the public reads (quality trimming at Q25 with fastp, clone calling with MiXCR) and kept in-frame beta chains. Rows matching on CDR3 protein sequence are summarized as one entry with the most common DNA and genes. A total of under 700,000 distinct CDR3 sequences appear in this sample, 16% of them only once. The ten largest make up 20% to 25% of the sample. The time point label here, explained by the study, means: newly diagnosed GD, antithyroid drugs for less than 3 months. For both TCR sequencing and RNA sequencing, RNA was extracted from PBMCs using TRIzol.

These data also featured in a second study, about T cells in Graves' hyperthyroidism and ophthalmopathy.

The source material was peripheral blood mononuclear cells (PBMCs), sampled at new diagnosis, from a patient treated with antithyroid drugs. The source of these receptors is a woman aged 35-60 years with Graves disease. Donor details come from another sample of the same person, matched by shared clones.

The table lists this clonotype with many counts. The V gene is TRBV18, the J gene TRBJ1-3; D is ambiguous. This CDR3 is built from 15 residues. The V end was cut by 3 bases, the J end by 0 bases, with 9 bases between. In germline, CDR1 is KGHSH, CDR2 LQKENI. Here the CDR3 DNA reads TGTGCCAGCTCACCTGGAGTCTCCTCTGGAAACACCATATATTTT. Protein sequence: CASSPGVSSGNTIYF.

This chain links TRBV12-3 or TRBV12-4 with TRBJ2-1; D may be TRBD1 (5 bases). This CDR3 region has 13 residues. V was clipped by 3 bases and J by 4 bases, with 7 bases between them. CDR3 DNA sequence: TGTGCCAGCAGTTTCCGACAGTACAATGAGCAGTTCTTC. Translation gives CASSFRQYNEQFF.

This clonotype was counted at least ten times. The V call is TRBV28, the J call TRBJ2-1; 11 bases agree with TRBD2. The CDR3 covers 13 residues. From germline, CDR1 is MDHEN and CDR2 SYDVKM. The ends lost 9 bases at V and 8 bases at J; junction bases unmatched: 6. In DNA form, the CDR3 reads TGTGCCAGTACTAGCGGGGGTAGAGATGAGCAGTTCTTC. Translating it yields CASTSGGRDEQFF.

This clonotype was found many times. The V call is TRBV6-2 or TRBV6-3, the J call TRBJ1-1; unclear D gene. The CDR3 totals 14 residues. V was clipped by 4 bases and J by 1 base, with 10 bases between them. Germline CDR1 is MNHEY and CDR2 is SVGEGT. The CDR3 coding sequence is TGTGCCAGCAGTTCCCAGTTGGGGAACACTGAAGCTTTCTTT. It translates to CASSSQLGNTEAFF.

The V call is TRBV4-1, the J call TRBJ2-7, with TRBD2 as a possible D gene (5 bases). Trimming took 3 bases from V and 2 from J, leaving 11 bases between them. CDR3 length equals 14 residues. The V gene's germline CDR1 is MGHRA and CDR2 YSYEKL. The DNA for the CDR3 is TGCGCCAGCAGCCAGTCGGGAAGTACCTACGAGCAGTACTTC. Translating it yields CASSQSGSTYEQYF.

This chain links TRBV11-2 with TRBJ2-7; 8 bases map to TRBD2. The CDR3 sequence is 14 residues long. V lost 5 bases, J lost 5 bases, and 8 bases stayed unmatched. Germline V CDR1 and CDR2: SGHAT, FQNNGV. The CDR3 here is CASSLPGGGNEQYF. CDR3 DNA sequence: TGTGCCAGCAGCCTCCCCGGGGGGGGGAACGAGCAGTACTTC.

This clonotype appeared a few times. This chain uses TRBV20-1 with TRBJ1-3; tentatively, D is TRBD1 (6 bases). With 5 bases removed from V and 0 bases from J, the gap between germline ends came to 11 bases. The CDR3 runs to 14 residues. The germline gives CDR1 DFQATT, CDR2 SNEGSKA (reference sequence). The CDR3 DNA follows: TGCAGTGCTCCGACAGGAAGCTCTGGAAACACCATATATTTT. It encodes CSAPTGSSGNTIYF.

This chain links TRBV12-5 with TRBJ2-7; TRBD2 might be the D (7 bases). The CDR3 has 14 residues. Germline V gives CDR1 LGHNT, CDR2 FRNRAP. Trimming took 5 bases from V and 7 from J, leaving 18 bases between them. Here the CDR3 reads CASGPGGPHREQYF. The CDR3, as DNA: TGTGCTAGTGGTCCGGGGGGCCCTCATAGGGAGCAGTACTTC. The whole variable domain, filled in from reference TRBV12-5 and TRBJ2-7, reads DARVTQTPRHKVTEMGQEVTMRCQPILGHNTVFWYRQTMMQGLELLAYFRNRAPLDDSGMPKDRFSAEMPDATLATLKIQPSEPRDSAVYFCASGPGGPHREQYFGPGTRLTVT.

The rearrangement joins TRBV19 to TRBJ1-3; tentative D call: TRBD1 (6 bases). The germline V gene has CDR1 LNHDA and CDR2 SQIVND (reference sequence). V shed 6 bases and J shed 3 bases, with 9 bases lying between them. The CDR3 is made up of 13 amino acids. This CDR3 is CASRGDIGNTIYF. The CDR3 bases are TGTGCCAGTAGAGGGGACATTGGAAACACCATATATTTT.